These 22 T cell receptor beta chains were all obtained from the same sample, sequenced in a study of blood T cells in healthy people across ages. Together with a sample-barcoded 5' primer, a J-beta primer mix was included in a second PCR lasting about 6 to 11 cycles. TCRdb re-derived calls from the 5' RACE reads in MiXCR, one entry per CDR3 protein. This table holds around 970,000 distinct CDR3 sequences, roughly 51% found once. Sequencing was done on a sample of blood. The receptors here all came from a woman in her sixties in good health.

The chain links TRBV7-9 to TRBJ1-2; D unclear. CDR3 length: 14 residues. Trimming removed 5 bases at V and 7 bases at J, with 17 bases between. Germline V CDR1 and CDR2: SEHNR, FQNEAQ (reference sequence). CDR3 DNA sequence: TGTGCCAGCAGCCCGTCTGGGGAAGCGGGTGGCTACACCTTC. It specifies CASSPSGEAGGYTF.

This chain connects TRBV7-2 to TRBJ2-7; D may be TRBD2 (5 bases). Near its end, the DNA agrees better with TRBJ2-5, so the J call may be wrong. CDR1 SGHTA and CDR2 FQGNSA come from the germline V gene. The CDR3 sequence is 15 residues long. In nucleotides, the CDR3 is TGTGCCAGCAGCGTCCGGGGTGGCACACAAGAGACCCAGTACTTC. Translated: CASSVRGGTQETQYF.

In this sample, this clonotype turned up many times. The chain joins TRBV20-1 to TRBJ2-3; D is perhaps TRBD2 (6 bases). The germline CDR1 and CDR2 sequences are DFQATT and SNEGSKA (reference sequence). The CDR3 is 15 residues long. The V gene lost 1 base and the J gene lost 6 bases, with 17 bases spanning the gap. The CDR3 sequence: CSARVPSEYWDTQYF. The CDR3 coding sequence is TGCAGTGCTAGAGTCCCTAGCGAGTATTGGGATACGCAGTATTTT.

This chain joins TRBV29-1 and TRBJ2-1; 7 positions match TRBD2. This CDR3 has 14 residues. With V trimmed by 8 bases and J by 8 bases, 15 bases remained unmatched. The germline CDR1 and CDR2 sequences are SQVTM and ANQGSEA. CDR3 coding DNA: TGCAGCATCGTTTGGAGGGACTATAGCGATGAGCAGTTCTTC. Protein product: CSIVWRDYSDEQFF.

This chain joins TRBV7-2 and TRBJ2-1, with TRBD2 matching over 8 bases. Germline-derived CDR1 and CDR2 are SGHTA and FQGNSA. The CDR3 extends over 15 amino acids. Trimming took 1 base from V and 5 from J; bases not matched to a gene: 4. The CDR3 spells CASSLDGRDHNEQFF. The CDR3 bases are TGTGCCAGCAGCTTAGACGGGAGGGATCACAATGAGCAGTTCTTC.

The CDR3 DNA sequence: TGCAGCGTTGCTCAGGGTCGCGAGACCCAGTACTTC. It is translated as CSVAQGRETQYF. This chain connects TRBV29-1 to TRBJ2-5; tentatively, D is TRBD1 (5 bases). There are 12 residues in the CDR3. The ends were cut back, 4 bases at V and 5 bases at J, with 11 bases in the middle. From germline, CDR1 is SQVTM and CDR2 ANQGSEA.

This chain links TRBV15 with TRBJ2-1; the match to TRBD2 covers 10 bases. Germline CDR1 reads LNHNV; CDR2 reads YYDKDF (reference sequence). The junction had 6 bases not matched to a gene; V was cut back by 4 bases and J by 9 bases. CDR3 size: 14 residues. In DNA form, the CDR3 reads TGTGCCACCAGCATAGCGGGAGGATCGTGTGAGCAGTTCTTC. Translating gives CATSIAGGSCEQFF.

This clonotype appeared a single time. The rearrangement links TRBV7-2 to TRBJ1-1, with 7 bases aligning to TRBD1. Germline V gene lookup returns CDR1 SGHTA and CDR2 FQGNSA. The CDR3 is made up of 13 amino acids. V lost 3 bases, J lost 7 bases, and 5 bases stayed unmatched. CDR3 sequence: CASSLNRQGEAFF. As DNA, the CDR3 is TGTGCCAGCAGCTTGAACCGACAGGGTGAAGCTTTCTTT.

The CDR3 nucleotides are TGTGCCAGCTCGCAGGGACTAGCGGGAGGGATTGAGCAGTTCTTC. It encodes CASSQGLAGGIEQFF. The V call is TRBV18, the J call TRBJ2-1; 16 bases fit TRBD2. The germline V gene encodes CDR1 KGHSH and CDR2 LQKENI. After removal of 6 bases from V and 9 bases from J, the junction contained 5 bases not matched to a gene. The CDR3 extends over 15 amino acids.

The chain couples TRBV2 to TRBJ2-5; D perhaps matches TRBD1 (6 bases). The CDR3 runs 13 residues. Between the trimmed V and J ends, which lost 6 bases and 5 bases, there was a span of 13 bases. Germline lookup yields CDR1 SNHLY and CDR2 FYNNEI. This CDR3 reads CASRLQGRETQYF. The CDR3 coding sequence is TGTGCCAGCAGACTACAGGGAAGGGAGACCCAGTACTTC.

The CDR3 spells CSARGDRYNEQFF. As DNA, the CDR3 is TGCAGTGCTAGGGGGGACAGATACAATGAGCAGTTCTTC. This chain uses TRBV20-1 with TRBJ2-1, with 7 bases fitting TRBD1. In germline, CDR1 is DFQATT, CDR2 SNEGSKA (reference sequence). This CDR3 comprises 13 residues. Losses at the gene ends were 3 bases for V and 4 bases for J; bases not matched to a gene: 3.

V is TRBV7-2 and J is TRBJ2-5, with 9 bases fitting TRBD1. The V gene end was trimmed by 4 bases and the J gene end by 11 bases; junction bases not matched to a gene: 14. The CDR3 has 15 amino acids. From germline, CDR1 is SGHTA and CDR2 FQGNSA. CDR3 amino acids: CASSYRDRVLNGQYF. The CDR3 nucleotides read TGTGCCAGCAGCTACCGGGACAGGGTGCTTAACGGGCAGTACTTC.

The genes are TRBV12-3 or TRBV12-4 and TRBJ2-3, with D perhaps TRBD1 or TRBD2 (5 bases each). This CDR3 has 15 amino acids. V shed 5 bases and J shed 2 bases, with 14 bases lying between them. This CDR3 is CASSHWDRHTDTQYF. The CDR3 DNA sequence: TGTGCCAGCAGTCACTGGGACCGCCACACAGATACGCAGTATTTT.

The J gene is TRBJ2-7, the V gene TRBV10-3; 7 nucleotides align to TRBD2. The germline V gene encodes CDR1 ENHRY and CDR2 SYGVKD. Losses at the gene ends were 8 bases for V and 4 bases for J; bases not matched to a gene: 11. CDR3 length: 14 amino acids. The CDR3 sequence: CAIQGTGGRYEQYF. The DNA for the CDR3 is TGTGCCATCCAAGGGACTGGCGGGAGATACGAGCAGTACTTC.

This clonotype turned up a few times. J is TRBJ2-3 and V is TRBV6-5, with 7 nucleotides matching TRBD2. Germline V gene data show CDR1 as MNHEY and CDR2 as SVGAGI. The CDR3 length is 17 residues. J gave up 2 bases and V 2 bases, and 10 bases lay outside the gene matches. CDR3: CASSYPRGSRSTDTQYF. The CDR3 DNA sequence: TGTGCCAGCAGTTACCCCCGCGGGAGTAGATCCACAGATACGCAGTATTTT.

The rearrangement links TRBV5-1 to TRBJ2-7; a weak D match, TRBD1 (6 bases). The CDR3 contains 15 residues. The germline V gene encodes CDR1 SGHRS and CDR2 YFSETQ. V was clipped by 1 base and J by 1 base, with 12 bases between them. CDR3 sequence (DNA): TGCGCCAGCAGCTTGACAGACAGGCCGTCCTACGAGCAGTACTTC. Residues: CASSLTDRPSYEQYF.

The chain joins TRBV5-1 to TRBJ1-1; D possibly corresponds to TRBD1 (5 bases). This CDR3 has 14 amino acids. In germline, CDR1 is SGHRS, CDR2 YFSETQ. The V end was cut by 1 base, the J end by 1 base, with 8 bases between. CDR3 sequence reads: CASSLRGTNTEAFF. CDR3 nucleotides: TGCGCCAGCAGCTTGAGGGGAACGAACACTGAAGCTTTCTTT.

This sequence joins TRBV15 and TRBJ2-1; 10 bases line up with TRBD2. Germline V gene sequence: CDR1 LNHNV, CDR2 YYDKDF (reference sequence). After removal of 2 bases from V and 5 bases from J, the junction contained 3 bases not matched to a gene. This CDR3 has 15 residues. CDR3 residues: CATSRPSGRDNEQFF. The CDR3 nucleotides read TGTGCCACCAGCAGACCAAGCGGGAGGGACAATGAGCAGTTCTTC.

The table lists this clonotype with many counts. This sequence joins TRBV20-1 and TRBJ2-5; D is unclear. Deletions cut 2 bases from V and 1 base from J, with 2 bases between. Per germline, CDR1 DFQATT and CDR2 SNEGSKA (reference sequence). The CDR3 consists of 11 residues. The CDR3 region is CSARPQETQYF. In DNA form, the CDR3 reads TGCAGTGCTAGACCCCAAGAGACCCAGTACTTC.

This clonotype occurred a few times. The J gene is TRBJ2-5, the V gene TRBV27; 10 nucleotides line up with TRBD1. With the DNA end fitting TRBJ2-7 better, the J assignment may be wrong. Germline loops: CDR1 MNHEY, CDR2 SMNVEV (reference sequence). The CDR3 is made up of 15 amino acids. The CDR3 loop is CASSFSGQGVVEQYF. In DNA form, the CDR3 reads TGTGCCAGCAGTTTCTCAGGACAGGGGGTCGTCGAGCAGTACTTC.

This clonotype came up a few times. The CDR3 loop reads CASSLPQLAGASYEQYF. In DNA form, the CDR3 reads TGTGCCAGCAGTTTACCCCAACTAGCGGGGGCCTCCTACGAGCAGTACTTC. V and J are TRBV28 and TRBJ2-7; 11 bases align to TRBD2. V trimming: 2 bases; J trimming: 0 bases; junction bases outside the gene matches: 6. This CDR3 is 17 amino acids long. Germline lookup yields CDR1 MDHEN and CDR2 SYDVKM.

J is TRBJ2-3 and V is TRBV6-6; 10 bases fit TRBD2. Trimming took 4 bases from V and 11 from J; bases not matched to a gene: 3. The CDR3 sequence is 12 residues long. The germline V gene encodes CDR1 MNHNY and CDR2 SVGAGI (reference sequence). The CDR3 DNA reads TGTGCCAGCAGTTTACTAGCGGGAATGCAGTATTTT. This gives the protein CASSLLAGMQYF.